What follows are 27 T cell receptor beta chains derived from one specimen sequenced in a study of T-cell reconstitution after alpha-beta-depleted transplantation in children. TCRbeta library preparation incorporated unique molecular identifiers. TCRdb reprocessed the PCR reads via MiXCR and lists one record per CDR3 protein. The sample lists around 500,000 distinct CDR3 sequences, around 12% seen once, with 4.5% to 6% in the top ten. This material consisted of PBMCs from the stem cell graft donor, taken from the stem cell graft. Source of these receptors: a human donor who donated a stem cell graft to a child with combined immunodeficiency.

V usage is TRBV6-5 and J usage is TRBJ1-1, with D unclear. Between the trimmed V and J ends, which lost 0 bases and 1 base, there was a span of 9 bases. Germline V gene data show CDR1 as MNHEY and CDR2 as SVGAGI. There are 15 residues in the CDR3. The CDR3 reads CASSYSRTGNTEAFF. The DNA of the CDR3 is TGTGCCAGCAGTTACTCAAGGACGGGGAACACTGAAGCTTTCTTT.

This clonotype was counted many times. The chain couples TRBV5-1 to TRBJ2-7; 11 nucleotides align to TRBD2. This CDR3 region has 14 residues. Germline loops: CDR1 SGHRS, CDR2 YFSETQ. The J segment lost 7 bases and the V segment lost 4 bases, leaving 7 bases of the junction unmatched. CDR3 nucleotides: TGCGCCAGCAGCCTAGCGGGAGGACAATCAGAGCAGTACTTC. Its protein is CASSLAGGQSEQYF.

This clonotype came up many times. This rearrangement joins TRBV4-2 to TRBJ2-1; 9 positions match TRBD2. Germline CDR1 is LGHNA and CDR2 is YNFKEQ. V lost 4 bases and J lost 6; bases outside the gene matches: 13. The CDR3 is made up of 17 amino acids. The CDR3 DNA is TGTGCCAGCAGCCCCAGGTCCAGCGGGGGGCCCGGCAATGAGCAGTTCTTC. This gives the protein CASSPRSSGGPGNEQFF.

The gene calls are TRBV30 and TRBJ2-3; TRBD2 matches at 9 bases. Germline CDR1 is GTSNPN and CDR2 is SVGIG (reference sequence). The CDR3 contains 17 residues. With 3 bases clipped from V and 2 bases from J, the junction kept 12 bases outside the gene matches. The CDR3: CAWSGRAGGPFTDTQYF. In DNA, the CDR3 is TGTGCCTGGAGCGGTAGGGCGGGGGGGCCCTTCACAGATACGCAGTATTTT.

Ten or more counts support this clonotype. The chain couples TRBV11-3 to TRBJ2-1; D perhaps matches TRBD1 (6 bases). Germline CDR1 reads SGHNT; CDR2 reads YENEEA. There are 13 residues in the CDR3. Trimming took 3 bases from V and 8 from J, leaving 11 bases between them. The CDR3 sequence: CASSFNREHEQFF. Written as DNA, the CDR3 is TGTGCCAGCAGCTTTAACAGGGAGCATGAGCAGTTCTTC. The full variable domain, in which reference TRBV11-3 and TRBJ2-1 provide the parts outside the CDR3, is EAGVVQSPRYKIIEKKQPVAFWCNPISGHNTLYWYLQNLGQGPELLIRYENEEAVDDSQLPKDRFSAERLKGVDSTLKIQPAELGDSAVYLCASSFNREHEQFFGPGTRLTVL.

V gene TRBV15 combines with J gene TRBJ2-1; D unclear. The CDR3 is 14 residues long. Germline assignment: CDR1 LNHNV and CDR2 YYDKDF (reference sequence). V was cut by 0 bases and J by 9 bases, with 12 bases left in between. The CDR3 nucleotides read TGTGCCACCAGCAGAGATTGGGGTGTAGGTGAGCAGTTCTTC. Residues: CATSRDWGVGEQFF.

This CDR3 reads CASSQALTWDRDYEQYF. CDR3 bases: TGCGCCAGCAGCCAGGCCCTCACCTGGGACAGGGACTACGAGCAGTACTTC. This chain links TRBV4-3 with TRBJ2-7; 9 bases line up with TRBD1. The CDR3 covers 17 residues. The germline gives CDR1 LGHNA, CDR2 YSLEER. J was trimmed by 3 bases and V by 3 bases; bases with no gene match: 12.

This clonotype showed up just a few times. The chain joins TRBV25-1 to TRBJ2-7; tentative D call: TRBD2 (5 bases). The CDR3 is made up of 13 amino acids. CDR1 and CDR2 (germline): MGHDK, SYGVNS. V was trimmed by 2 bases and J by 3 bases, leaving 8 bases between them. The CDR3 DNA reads TGTGCCAGCAGTGAAGCCGGGATCTACGAGCAGTACTTC. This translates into CASSEAGIYEQYF.

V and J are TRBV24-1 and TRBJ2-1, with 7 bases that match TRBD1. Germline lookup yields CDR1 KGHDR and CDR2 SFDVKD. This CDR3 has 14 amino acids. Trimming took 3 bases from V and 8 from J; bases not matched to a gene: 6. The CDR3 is CATSDNRQGDEQFF. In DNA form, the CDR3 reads TGTGCCACCAGTGATAACCGACAGGGCGATGAGCAGTTCTTC.

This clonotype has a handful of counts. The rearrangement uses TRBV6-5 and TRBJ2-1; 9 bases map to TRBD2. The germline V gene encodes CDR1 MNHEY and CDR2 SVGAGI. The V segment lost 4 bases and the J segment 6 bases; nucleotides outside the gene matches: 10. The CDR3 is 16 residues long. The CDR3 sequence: CASSSTGTSPTNEQFF. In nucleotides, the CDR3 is TGTGCCAGCAGTTCTACCGGGACTAGCCCCACCAATGAGCAGTTCTTC.

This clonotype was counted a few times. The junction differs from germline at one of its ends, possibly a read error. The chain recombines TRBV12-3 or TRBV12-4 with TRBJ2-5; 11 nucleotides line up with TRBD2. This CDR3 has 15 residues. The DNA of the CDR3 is TGTGCCAGCAGCCTAGCGGGGGGTCTCCAAGAGTCCCAGTACTTC. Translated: CASSLAGGLQESQYF.

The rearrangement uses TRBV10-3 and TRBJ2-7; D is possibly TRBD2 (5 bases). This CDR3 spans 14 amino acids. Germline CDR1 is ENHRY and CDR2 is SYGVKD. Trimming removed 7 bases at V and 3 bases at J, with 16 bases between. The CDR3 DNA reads TGTGCCATCAATGATTTTAGCGAAGTCTACGAGCAGTACTTC. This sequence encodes CAINDFSEVYEQYF.

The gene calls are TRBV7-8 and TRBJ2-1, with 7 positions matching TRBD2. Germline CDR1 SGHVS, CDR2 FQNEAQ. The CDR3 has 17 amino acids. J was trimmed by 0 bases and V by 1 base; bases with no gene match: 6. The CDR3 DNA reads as TGTGCCAGCAGCTTAGGGGACGGGGGGAGCTCCTACAATGAGCAGTTCTTC. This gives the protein CASSLGDGGSSYNEQFF.

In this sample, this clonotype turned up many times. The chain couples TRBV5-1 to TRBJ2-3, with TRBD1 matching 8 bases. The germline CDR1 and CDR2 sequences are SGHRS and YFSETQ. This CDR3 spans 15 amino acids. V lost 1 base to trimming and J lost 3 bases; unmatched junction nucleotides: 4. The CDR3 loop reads CASSLQTGATDTQYF. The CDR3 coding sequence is TGCGCCAGCAGCTTGCAGACAGGGGCGACAGATACGCAGTATTTT.

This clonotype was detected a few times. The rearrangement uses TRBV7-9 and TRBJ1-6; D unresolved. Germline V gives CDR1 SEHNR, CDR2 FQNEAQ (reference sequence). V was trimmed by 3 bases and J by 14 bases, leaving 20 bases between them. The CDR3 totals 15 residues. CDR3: CASSFPYLPLAALHF. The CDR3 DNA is TGTGCCAGCAGCTTCCCCTATTTGCCGCTGGCGGCCCTCCACTTT.

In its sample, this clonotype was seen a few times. This CDR3 reads CASSLGPLSTDTQYF. The CDR3 DNA reads as TGTGCCAGCAGCTTAGGTCCCCTTAGCACAGATACGCAGTATTTT. This chain links TRBV7-3 with TRBJ2-3; no reliable D call. This CDR3 has 15 residues. Trimming removed 2 bases at V and 0 bases at J, with 9 bases between. The germline gives CDR1 SGHTA, CDR2 FQGTGA.

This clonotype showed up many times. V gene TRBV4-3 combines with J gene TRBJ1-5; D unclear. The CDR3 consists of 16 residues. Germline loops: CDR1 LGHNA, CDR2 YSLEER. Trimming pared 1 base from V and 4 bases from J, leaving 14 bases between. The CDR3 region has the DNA TGCGCCAGCAGCCAAGTCGCAGGTGGGTCGAATCAGCCCCAGCATTTT. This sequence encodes CASSQVAGGSNQPQHF.

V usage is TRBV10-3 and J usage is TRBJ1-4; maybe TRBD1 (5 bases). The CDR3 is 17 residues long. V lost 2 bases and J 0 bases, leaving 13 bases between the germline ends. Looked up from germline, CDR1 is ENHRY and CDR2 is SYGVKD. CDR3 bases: TGTGCCATCAGTGAGCAAGGCAGGGCCGCAACTAATGAAAAACTGTTTTTT. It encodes CAISEQGRAATNEKLFF.

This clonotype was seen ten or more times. The CDR3 sequence is CSAPGTDHGVRQYF. As DNA, the CDR3 is TGCAGTGCCCCGGGGACTGACCACGGCGTGCGGCAGTACTTC. V is TRBV20-1 and J is TRBJ2-7; a possible D gene is TRBD2 (6 bases). Germline V lookup: CDR1 DFQATT, CDR2 SNEGSKA (reference sequence). The CDR3 is 14 residues long. Trimming pared 6 bases from V and 9 bases from J, leaving 24 bases between.

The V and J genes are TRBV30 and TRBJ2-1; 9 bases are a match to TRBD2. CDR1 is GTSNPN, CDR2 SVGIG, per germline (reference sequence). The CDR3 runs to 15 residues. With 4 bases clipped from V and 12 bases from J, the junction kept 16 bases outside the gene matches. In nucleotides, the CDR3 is TGTGCCTGGAACATGATGGCGGGAGGGCGGGTAGGGCAGTTCTTC. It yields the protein CAWNMMAGGRVGQFF.

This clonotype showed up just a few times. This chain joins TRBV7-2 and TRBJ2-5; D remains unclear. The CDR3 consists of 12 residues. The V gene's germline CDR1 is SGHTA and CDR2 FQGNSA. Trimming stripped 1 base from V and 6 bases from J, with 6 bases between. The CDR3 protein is CASSLGQKTQYF. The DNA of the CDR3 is TGTGCCAGCAGCTTAGGGCAAAAGACCCAGTACTTC. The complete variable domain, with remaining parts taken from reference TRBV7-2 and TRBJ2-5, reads GAGVSQSPSNKVTEKGKDVELRCDPISGHTALYWYRQSLGQGLEFLIYFQGNSAPDKSGLPSDRFSAERTGGSVSTLTIQRTQQEDSAVYLCASSLGQKTQYFGPGTRLLVL.

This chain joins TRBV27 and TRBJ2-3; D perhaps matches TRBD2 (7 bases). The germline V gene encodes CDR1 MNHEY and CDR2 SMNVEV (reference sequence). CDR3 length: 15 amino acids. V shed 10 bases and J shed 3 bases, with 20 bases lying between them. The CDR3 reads CATSGEGGVTDTQYF. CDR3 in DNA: TGTGCCACCAGCGGAGAAGGGGGGGTGACAGATACGCAGTATTTT.

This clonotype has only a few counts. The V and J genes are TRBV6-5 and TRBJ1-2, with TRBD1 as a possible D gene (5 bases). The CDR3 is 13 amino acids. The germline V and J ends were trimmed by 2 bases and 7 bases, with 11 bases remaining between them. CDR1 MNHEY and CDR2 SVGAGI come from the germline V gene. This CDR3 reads CASSYPGRVGYTF. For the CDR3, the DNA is TGTGCCAGCAGTTACCCAGGGAGGGTTGGCTACACCTTC.

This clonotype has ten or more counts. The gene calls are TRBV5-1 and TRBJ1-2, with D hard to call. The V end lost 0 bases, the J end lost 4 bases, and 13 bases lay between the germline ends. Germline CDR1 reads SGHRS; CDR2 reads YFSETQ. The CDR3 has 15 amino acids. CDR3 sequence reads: CASSLAEPETYGYTF. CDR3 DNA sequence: TGCGCCAGCAGCTTGGCGGAGCCGGAGACCTATGGCTACACCTTC.

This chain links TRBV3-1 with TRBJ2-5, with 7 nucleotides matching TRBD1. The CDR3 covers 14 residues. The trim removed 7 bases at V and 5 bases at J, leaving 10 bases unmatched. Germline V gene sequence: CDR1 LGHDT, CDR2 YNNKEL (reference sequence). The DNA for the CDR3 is TGTGCCAGCACAATCCGGGACAGCAAGGAGACCCAGTACTTC. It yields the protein CASTIRDSKETQYF.

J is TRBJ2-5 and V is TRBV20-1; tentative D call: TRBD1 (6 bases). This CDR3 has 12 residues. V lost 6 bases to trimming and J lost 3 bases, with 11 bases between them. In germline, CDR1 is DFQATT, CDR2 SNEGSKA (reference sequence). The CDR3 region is CSARQEEETQYF. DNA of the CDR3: TGCAGTGCGAGACAGGAGGAAGAGACCCAGTACTTC.

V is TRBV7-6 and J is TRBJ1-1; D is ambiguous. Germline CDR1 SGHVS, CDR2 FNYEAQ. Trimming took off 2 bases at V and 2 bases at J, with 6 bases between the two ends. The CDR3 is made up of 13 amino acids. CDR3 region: CASSLMENTEAFF. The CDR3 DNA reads TGTGCCAGCAGCTTAATGGAAAACACTGAAGCTTTCTTT.